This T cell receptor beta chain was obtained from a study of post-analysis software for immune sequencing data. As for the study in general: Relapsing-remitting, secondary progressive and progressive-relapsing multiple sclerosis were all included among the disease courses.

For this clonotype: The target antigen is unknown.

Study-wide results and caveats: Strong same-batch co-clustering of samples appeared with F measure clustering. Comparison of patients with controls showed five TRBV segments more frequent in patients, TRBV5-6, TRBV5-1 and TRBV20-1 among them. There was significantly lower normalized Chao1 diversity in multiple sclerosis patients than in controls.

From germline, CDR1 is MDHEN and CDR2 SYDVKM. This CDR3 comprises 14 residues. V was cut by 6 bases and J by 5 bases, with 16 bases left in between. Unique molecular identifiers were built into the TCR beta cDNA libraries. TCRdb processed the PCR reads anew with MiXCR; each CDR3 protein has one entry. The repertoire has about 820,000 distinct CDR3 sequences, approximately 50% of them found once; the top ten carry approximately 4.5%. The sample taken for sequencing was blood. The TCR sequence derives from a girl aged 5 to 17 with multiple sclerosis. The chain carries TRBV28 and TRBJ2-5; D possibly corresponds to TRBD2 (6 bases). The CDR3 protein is CASSRWRGGETQYF. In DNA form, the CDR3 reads TGTGCCAGCAGCCGGTGGCGGGGTGGGGAGACCCAGTACTTC.